These 21 T cell receptor beta chains were all obtained from the same sample, sequenced in a study of radiation and T cells in renal cell carcinoma. The protocol was immunoSEQ multiplex PCR, while the TCRdb copy is restricted to in-frame clones and leaves out a portion. The table shows 150,000 to 200,000 clones, with about 88% occurring only once. Specified time point: blood 4 weeks post-SBRT, at nephrectomy. Treatment meaning: 15 Gy SBRT to primary tumor, nephrectomy 4 weeks later. Material: blood, obtained from a patient whose treatment included radiotherapy and nephrectomy. These receptors were collected from a woman between 50 and 59 years old with renal cell carcinoma.

This clone was counted a single time. The chain links TRBV19 to TRBJ1-4; 9 bases match TRBD1. CDR1 is LNHDA and CDR2 is SQIVND in the germline V gene (reference sequence). After removal of 5 bases from V and 7 bases from J, the junction contained 5 bases not matched to a gene. CDR3 size: 14 residues. The CDR3 region is CASSSDRGSEKLFF. The CDR3 DNA is TGTGCCAGTAGTTCGGACAGGGGAAGTGAAAAACTGTTTTTT.

The rearrangement uses TRBV2 and TRBJ2-5; either TRBD1 or TRBD2 may supply D (5 bases each). Germline CDR1 SNHLY, CDR2 FYNNEI. The CDR3 is 15 amino acids. Trimming pared 5 bases from V and 2 bases from J, leaving 15 bases between. CDR3 in DNA: TGTGCCAGCAGTTTTACCCGGGGCCCTCAAGAGACCCAGTACTTC. This gives the protein CASSFTRGPQETQYF.

As concerns this clone: Distinct nucleotide sequences in the sample also encode this CDR3. The CDR3 DNA is TGTGCCAGCAGCGTAAACATGAACACTGAAGCTTTCTTT. It yields the protein CASSVNMNTEAFF. The chain is built from TRBV9 and TRBJ1-1; D is unresolved. The CDR3 is 13 residues long. Per germline, CDR1 SGDLS and CDR2 YYNGEE. V lost 1 base and J lost 0, with 4 bases in between. Complete variable domain (other parts from reference TRBV9 and TRBJ1-1): DSGVTQTPKHLITATGQRVTLRCSPRSGDLSVYWYQQSLDQGLQFLIQYYNGEERAKGNILERFSAQQFPDLHSELNLSSLELGDSALYFCASSVNMNTEAFFGQGTRLTVV.

The chain carries TRBV5-4 and TRBJ1-6; weak D call: TRBD1 (6 bases). Trimming left V 4 bases short and J 5 bases short, with 13 bases between. This CDR3 has 15 residues. The germline V gene encodes CDR1 SGHNT and CDR2 YYREEE (reference sequence). This chain's CDR3 is CASSPRGADNSPLHF. The CDR3 bases are TGTGCCAGCAGCCCCCGGGGGGCTGATAATTCACCCCTCCACTTT.

This chain links TRBV7-9 with TRBJ2-2; 8 bases agree with TRBD1. V trimming: 3 bases; J trimming: 4 bases; junction bases outside the gene matches: 4. Germline V lookup: CDR1 SEHNR, CDR2 FQNEAQ (reference sequence). This CDR3 has 15 amino acids. CDR3 region: CASSFRGLSTGELFF. The CDR3 coding sequence is TGTGCCAGCAGCTTCAGGGGGCTTAGCACCGGGGAGCTGTTTTTT. Full variable domain (missing parts from reference TRBV7-9 and TRBJ2-2): DTGVSQNPRHKITKRGQNVTFRCDPISEHNRLYWYRQTLGQGPEFLTYFQNEAQLEKSRLLSDRFSAERPKGSFSTLEIQRTEQGDSAMYLCASSFRGLSTGELFFGEGSRLTVL.

The chain combines TRBV10-2 with TRBJ2-6; D not certain. V dropped 6 bases and J dropped 0 bases, with 6 bases sitting between them. Germline CDR1 is WSHSY and CDR2 is SAAADI. The length of the CDR3 is 14 residues. This CDR3 is CASRSVSGANVLTF. The CDR3, as DNA: TGCGCCAGCAGGAGTGTCTCTGGGGCCAACGTCCTGACTTTC.

The CDR3 protein is CASSLEGFTNEQFF. The CDR3 DNA sequence: TGTGCCAGCAGCTTAGAGGGTTTCACGAATGAGCAGTTCTTC. V usage is TRBV7-2 and J usage is TRBJ2-1; no clear D. The CDR3 is 14 residues long. Trimming removed 1 base from V and 7 bases from J, with 11 bases in between. Germline V gene sequence: CDR1 SGHTA, CDR2 FQGNSA.

The chain couples TRBV7-3 to TRBJ2-6; D uncertain. Trimming left V 5 bases short and J 3 bases short, with 14 bases between. CDR3 length: 16 residues. Germline V gives CDR1 SGHTA, CDR2 FQGTGA. This CDR3 reads CASSTGPAGGANVLTF. The CDR3 coding sequence is TGTGCCAGCAGCACCGGACCTGCAGGTGGGGCCAACGTCCTGACTTTC.

This clone came up once. This chain connects TRBV9 to TRBJ1-4; 9 bases match TRBD1. This CDR3 region has 13 residues. CDR1 and CDR2 from the germline V gene are SGDLS and YYNGEE. The junction had 4 bases not matched to a gene; V was cut back by 6 bases and J by 7 bases. In DNA, the CDR3 is TGTGCCAGCACCGGGACAGGGCTTGAAAAACTGTTTTTT. Encoded protein: CASTGTGLEKLFF.

The chain is built from TRBV6-5 and TRBJ2-7, with D perhaps TRBD1 (6 bases). Germline lookup yields CDR1 MNHEY and CDR2 SVGAGI. Deletions cut 4 bases from V and 2 bases from J, with 15 bases between. The CDR3 loop spans 15 amino acids. The CDR3 DNA follows: TGTGCCAGCAGTTTTACAGGGAACAACCCCTACGAGCAGTACTTC. Translating it yields CASSFTGNNPYEQYF.

The chain joins TRBV9 to TRBJ2-1; D might be TRBD2 (5 bases). The germline gives CDR1 SGDLS, CDR2 YYNGEE. V dropped 0 bases and J dropped 7 bases, with 14 bases sitting between them. CDR3 length equals 15 residues. DNA for the CDR3: TGTGCCAGCAGCGTAGGGGGAACGGGATTAAATGAGCAGTTCTTC. Its protein product is CASSVGGTGLNEQFF.

The V gene is TRBV6-5, the J gene TRBJ1-5; D not resolved. This CDR3 spans 13 amino acids. Per the germline V gene, CDR1 is MNHEY and CDR2 is SVGAGI. Trimming shortened V by 0 bases and J by 3 bases, and 3 bases separated the two germline ends. CDR3 region: CASSYSSNQPQHF. CDR3 nucleotide sequence: TGTGCCAGCAGTTACTCATCCAATCAGCCCCAGCATTTT.

V is TRBV10-2 and J is TRBJ1-4, with D tentatively TRBD1 (5 bases). Germline loops: CDR1 WSHSY, CDR2 SAAADI. The V and J ends lost 2 bases and 3 bases respectively, with 13 bases between them. The CDR3 spans 16 residues. The CDR3 protein is CASSERPGLSNEKLFF. The CDR3 DNA reads as TGCGCCAGCAGTGAGCGGCCAGGGCTGTCTAATGAAAAACTGTTTTTT.

The gene calls are TRBV18 and TRBJ1-2; 7 bases are a match to TRBD1. The V and J ends lost 3 bases and 9 bases, in that order; junction bases with no gene match: 13. The CDR3 is 15 residues long. Per the germline V gene, CDR1 is KGHSH and CDR2 is LQKENI. The CDR3 is CASSPGDRGRRRYTF. The CDR3 DNA is TGTGCCAGCTCACCCGGGGATAGGGGGCGTCGACGCTACACCTTC.

The chain couples TRBV9 to TRBJ2-4; TRBD2 agrees at 13 bases. V shed 0 bases and J 5 bases; nucleotides not matched to a gene: 2. The germline gives CDR1 SGDLS, CDR2 YYNGEE. The CDR3 is 16 residues long. CDR3 in amino acids: CASSVGTSGGQNIQYF. The CDR3, as DNA: TGTGCCAGCAGCGTAGGGACTAGCGGGGGCCAAAACATTCAGTACTTC.

In its sample, this clone was seen a few times. The genes are TRBV6-1 and TRBJ2-3, with 12 bases identical to TRBD1. The germline V gene has CDR1 MNHNS and CDR2 SASEGT. The CDR3 length is 15 residues. Germline trimming cut 6 bases from V and 6 bases from J; bases unmatched to any gene: 7. The CDR3: CASRLGTGGADTQYF. The DNA of the CDR3 is TGTGCCAGCAGGTTGGGGACAGGGGGCGCGGATACGCAGTATTTT.

This chain joins TRBV30 and TRBJ1-6, with D uncertain. The germline V gene encodes CDR1 GTSNPN and CDR2 SVGIG (reference sequence). The CDR3 extends over 16 amino acids. V dropped 1 base and J dropped 6 bases, with 16 bases sitting between them. The CDR3 protein is CAWSAGFRRSNSPLHF. CDR3 sequence (DNA): TGTGCCTGGAGTGCCGGGTTTCGCAGGAGTAATTCACCCCTCCACTTT.

This rearrangement joins TRBV6-5 to TRBJ2-5, with no clear D. The CDR3 is 14 amino acids. V was clipped by 2 bases and J by 1 base, with 8 bases between them. Germline CDR1 MNHEY, CDR2 SVGAGI. CDR3 DNA: TGTGCCAGCAGTTACATTGCTACCCAAGAGACCCAGTACTTC. It translates to CASSYIATQETQYF.

V usage is TRBV6-6 and J usage is TRBJ1-1, with 8 bases fitting TRBD1. Germline V lookup: CDR1 MNHNY, CDR2 SVGAGI (reference sequence). The V gene end was trimmed by 2 bases and the J gene end by 7 bases; junction bases not matched to a gene: 9. The CDR3 sequence is 15 residues long. The CDR3 protein is CASSYTTGAVDEAFF. The CDR3 DNA is TGTGCCAGCAGTTACACGACAGGGGCGGTCGATGAAGCTTTCTTT.

The chain has TRBV4-1 and TRBJ1-3, with a possible D match to TRBD1 (6 bases). Germline V CDR1 and CDR2: MGHRA, YSYEKL. CDR3 length: 17 residues. Trimming removed 1 base at V and 0 bases at J, with 13 bases between. As DNA, the CDR3 is TGCGCCAGCAGCCAAGTGGGGGGCCTGAGCTCTGGAAACACCATATATTTT. This sequence encodes CASSQVGGLSSGNTIYF.

The chain joins TRBV18 to TRBJ2-1; 12 bases are shared with TRBD1. The CDR3 covers 16 residues. Trimming removed 2 bases from V and 7 bases from J; junction bases left unmatched: 6. The germline V gene encodes CDR1 KGHSH and CDR2 LQKENI. Here the CDR3 reads CASSPSPGQGANEQFF. In DNA form, the CDR3 reads TGTGCCAGCTCACCATCTCCGGGACAGGGGGCTAATGAGCAGTTCTTC.